Listed here is a single TCR beta chain. Its target is not known. The data originate from a study of shared clonotypes between healthy human individuals. The study's findings and limits: Clonotypes not shared had lower generation probabilities than those common to all four donors.

Germline lookup yields CDR1 SGHTA and CDR2 FQGNSA. Trimming left V 2 bases short and J 8 bases short, with 10 bases between. The CDR3 sequence is 13 residues long. For every subset, genomic DNA was evenly distributed across several immunoSEQ plates. TCRdb's table, derived via immunoSEQ multiplex PCR, lists solely in-frame clones and lacks some. The sample includes about 640,000 clones, approximately 79% of them seen just once. The material sequenced was memory CD4+ T cells sorted from blood. As for subset: CD45RA-negative fraction. This sequence originates from a woman younger than 45 in good health. The chain employs TRBV7-2 and TRBJ2-1; D is perhaps TRBD2 (5 bases). The CDR3 is CASSLREADEQFF. Written as DNA, the CDR3 is TGTGCCAGCAGCTTACGGGAAGCGGATGAGCAGTTCTTC.